This T cell receptor beta chain comes out of a study of T cell repertoires in cytomegalovirus infection (dated by TCRdb to the late 2010s). About the investigation overall: Alongside well-studied HLA-B-restricted epitopes, the peptide stimulations were aimed at recently identified HLA-C-restricted CMV epitopes, whose presentation resists viral immunomodulation. The HLA type of each donor mattered for the analysis, because public TCR beta signatures pointed to carriage of CMV infection along with the matching HLA type.

The listed sequencing device is Illumina HiSeq 1500. Using fastp at Q25 and MiXCR, TCRdb reprocessed the public reads and kept productive beta chains. Rows are combined by CDR3 protein, so each entry shows the most common genes and DNA. Counted in this sample were around 770,000 distinct CDR3 sequences; just under 30% of them appeared once. Around 13% of the sample lies in the top ten. Per the germline V gene (reference sequence), MNHEY is the CDR1 and SMNVEV is the CDR2. Trimming removed 5 bases from V and 7 bases from J, leaving 11 bases between the germline ends. The CDR3 measures 12 amino acids from cysteine to phenylalanine. Solely the CDR3 DNA is kept, with 36 bases framed from the first base. Comment on this clonotype: There is no known antigen for this receptor. No base qualities exist here, and no much larger clone lies one base off it.

Overall study results and their limits: Cumulative frequency of public TCR beta family members discriminated carriers of CMV infection plus the relevant HLA type in this cohort and an independent roughly 350-donor cohort. The ex vivo response was dominated by HLA-C-restricted CMV-specific TCR beta clonotypes, which also provided the single most frequent clonotype in two of eight donors.

The sample's treatment or condition label, decoded: in vitro stimulation with specific CMV peptide epitopes to enrich CMV-specific T cells. The input for sequencing was cultured CD8+ T cells from PBMCs, taken from culture after CMV antigen stimulation. The receptor was derived from a human donor in good health (CMV status not recorded). Some clones in this sample may be carry-over from other donors' samples. The chain employs TRBV27 and TRBJ1-1; there is no confident call for the D gene. The CDR3 has the sequence CASSDSRIEAFF. The DNA sequence is given as TGTGCCAGCAGTGATAGTCGGATTGAAGCTTTCTTT.